This T cell receptor beta chain emerged from a study of T cells in Graves' hyperthyroidism and ophthalmopathy. Between the trimmed V and J ends, which lost 5 bases and 5 bases, there was a span of 12 bases. The CDR3 is made up of 13 amino acids. Germline V gene sequence: CDR1 SGHNT, CDR2 YENEEA. TCR beta CDR3 sequences were amplified from RNA transcripts. A set of HTBI primers served as the primers for a first-round RT-PCR of the TCR CDR3. TCRdb analysed the multiplex PCR reads with MiXCR anew, one entry per CDR3 protein. The sample comprises more than 300,000 distinct CDR3 sequences, 17% of which are singletons, and 30% to 40% rests with the top ten. Study-wide results and limits: Ophthalmopathy cases were set apart from stable hyperthyroidism by a 13 V-J model.

This clonotype was seen at least ten times. Its matching antigen is unknown. Diagnosis relied on clinical symptoms, serum thyroxine and TRAb, thyroid ultrasound and orbital computed tomography. The TCR comes from a woman aged 25 to 45 with Graves' hyperthyroidism that later progressed to Graves' ophthalmopathy. V and J are TRBV11-3 and TRBJ2-5; no clear D. The specimen was blood. The CDR3 here is CASSLTPLETQYF. In DNA form, the CDR3 reads TGTGCCAGCAGCCTTACCCCCCTGGAGACCCAGTACTTC.